This T cell receptor beta chain came from a study of chemoradiotherapy in HPV16-positive cancers. Study at large: Functional T-cell assays on a couple of HPV16-positive patients' cells defined candidate HPV-specific clones and common TCR motifs.

Assay: immunoSEQ multiplex PCR; the TCRdb copy retains only in-frame clones and omits some. This sample has approximately 15,000 clones, with approximately 80% found just once. Per germline, CDR1 SGHDT and CDR2 YYEEEE. The CDR3 runs to 17 residues. Trimming took 1 base from V and 3 from J, leaving 20 bases between them. The material was obtained from a patient who underwent chemoradiotherapy. The TCR originated in a human donor with HPV-associated anogenital cancer. This chain uses TRBV5-6 with TRBJ2-7, with TRBD2 as a possible D gene (6 bases). The CDR3 sequence: CASSLLVLAPEHYEQYF. CDR3 nucleotide sequence: TGTGCCAGCAGCTTGTTAGTCCTAGCGCCGGAACACTACGAGCAGTACTTC. The entire variable domain, with the rest obtained from reference TRBV5-6 and TRBJ2-7, is as follows: DAGVTQSPTHLIKTRGQQVTLRCSPKSGHDTVSWYQQALGQGPQFIFQYYEEEERQRGNFPDRFSGHQFPNYSSELNVNALLLGDSALYLCASSLLVLAPEHYEQYFGPGTRLTVT.